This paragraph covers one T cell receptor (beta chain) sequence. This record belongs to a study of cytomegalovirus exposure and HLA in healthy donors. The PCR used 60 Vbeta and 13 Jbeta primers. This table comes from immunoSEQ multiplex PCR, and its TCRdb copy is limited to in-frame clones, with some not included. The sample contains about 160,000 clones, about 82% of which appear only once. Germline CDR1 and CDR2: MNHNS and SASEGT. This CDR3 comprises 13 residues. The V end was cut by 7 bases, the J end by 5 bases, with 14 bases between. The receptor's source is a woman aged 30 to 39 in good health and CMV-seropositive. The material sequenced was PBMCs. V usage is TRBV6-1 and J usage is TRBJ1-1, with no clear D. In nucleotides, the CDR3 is TGTGCCAGCACTGTAGCGGGAGGAACTGAAGCTTTCTTT. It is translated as CASTVAGGTEAFF.